This entry is about one TCR beta chain. These data belong to a study of blood T cell repertoires in COVID-19. Study-wide context: COVID-19 samples, acute and convalescent, were from the United States, Italy and Spain. The cDNA or gDNA used as material had been derived from T cells, B-cell-depleted T cells, or PBMCs.

V lost 6 bases, J lost 6 bases, and 5 bases stayed unmatched. CDR3 length: 13 amino acids. In the authors' workflow: Amplifying reference gene primers gave estimates of nucleated cell counts. Sequencing was performed with immunoSEQ multiplex PCR; in TCRdb, only in-frame clones are kept and a portion is missing. V and J calls and clone size follow that table, whereas D and trimming were derived from the DNA. Of about 69,000 clones listed, around four fifths are singletons. The sample taken for sequencing was peripheral blood. This receptor was taken from a human donor in a cohort sampled during active COVID-19. The chain employs TRBV12-3 or TRBV12-4 and TRBJ1-2; 9 bases agree with TRBD1. CDR3 sequence reads: CASSSGQGHGYTF. In nucleotides, the CDR3 is TGTGCCAGCAGCTCGGGACAGGGTCATGGCTACACCTTC.